This T cell receptor (beta chain) was recorded in a study of T cells in Graves' hyperthyroidism and ophthalmopathy. The authors obtained PBMCs from 9 to 10 ml of fresh peripheral blood. The CDR3 totals 15 residues. Germline V gene data show CDR1 as MDHEN and CDR2 as SYDVKM. The V end lost 6 bases, the J end lost 0 bases, and 12 bases lay between the germline ends. RNA transcripts yielded amplified TCR beta CDR3 regions. HTBI primers were used for first-round RT-PCR of the TCR CDR3. MiXCR was run by TCRdb on the multiplex PCR reads, yielding one entry per CDR3 protein. Of under 250,000 distinct CDR3 sequences listed, less than 20% were seen once; the top ten hold 53%.

The chain has TRBV28 and TRBJ2-4, with D unresolved. The clonotype originates from a woman between 45 and 65 years old with Graves' hyperthyroidism. Sample: blood. CDR3 bases: TGTGCCAGCAGCATGGACGTGATAGCCAAAAACATTCAGTACTTC. Its translation is CASSMDVIAKNIQYF. Complete variable domain (other parts from reference TRBV28 and TRBJ2-4): DVKVTQSSRYLVKRTGEKVFLECVQDMDHENMFWYRQDPGLGLRLIYFSYDVKMKEKGDIPEGYSVSREKKERFSLILESASTNQTSMYLCASSMDVIAKNIQYFGAGTRLSVL.